This TCR beta chain was sequenced for a study of blood T cell repertoires in COVID-19. About the research overall: The samples span acute and convalescent COVID-19 from the United States, Italy and Spain. Nucleic acid was either cDNA or gDNA, and it came from T cells, B-cell-depleted T cells, or PBMCs.

After removal of 5 bases from V and 2 bases from J, the junction contained 5 bases not matched to a gene. Per germline, CDR1 MNHEY and CDR2 SVGAGI. The CDR3 loop spans 14 amino acids. Original data processing: Nucleated cell number was recorded as an estimate derived from reference gene primer amplification. Sequencing used immunoSEQ multiplex PCR; TCRdb keeps in-frame clones, though not all of them. That table is the source of V, J and clone size, and D and trimming were worked out from the DNA. The table includes about 180,000 clones, roughly 90% detected once. The clonotype was recovered from an older man with active or convalescent COVID-19. The genes are TRBV6-5 and TRBJ2-7; TRBD1 aligns across 8 bases. Sequences were obtained from peripheral blood. CDR3 bases: TGTGCCAGCAGTACCTTACAGGGGGCCTACGAGCAGTACTTC. Protein sequence: CASSTLQGAYEQYF.